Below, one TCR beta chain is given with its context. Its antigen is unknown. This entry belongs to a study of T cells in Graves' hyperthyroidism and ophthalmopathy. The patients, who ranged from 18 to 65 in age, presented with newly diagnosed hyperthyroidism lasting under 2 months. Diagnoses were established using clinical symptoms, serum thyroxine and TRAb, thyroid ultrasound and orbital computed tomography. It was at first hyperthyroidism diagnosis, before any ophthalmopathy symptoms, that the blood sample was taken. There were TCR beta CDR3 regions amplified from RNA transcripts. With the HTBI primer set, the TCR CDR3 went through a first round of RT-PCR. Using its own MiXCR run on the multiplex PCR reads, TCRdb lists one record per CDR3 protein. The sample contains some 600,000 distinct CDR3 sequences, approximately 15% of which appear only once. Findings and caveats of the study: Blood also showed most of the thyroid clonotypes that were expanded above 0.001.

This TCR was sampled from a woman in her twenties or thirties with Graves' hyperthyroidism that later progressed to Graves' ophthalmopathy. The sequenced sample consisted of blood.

The CDR3 spells CSLKGGSEYGYTF. DNA of the CDR3: TGCAGCCTCAAGGGAGGGTCGGAATATGGCTACACCTTC. The V call is TRBV29-1, the J call TRBJ1-2; the D is unclear. V shed 8 bases and J shed 5 bases, with 18 bases lying between them. The CDR3 runs to 13 residues. Germline loops: CDR1 SQVTM, CDR2 ANQGSEA.